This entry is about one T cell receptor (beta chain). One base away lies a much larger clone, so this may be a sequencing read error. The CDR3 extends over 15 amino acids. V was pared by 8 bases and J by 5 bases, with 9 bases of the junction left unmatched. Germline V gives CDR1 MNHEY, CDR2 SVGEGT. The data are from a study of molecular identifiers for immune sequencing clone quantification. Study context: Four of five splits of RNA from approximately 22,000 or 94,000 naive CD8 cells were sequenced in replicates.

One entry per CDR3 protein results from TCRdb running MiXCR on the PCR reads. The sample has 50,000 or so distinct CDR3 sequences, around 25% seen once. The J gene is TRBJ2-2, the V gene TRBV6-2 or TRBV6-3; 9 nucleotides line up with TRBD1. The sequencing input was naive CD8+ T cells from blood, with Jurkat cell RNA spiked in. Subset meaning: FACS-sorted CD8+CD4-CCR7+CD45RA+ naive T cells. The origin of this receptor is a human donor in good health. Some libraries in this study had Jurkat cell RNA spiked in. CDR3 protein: CASRSGQGGTGELFF. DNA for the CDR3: TGTGCCAGCCGCTCGGGACAGGGAGGGACCGGGGAGCTGTTTTTT.